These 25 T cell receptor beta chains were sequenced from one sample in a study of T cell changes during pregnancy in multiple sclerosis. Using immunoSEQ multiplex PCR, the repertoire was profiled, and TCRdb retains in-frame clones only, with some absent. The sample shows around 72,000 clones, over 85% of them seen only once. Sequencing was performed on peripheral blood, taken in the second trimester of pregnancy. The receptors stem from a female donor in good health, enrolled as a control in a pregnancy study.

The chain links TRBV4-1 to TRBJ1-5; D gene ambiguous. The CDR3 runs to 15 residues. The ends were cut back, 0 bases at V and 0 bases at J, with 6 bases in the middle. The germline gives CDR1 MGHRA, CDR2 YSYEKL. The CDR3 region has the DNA TGCGCCAGCAGCCAAGACGGGGATAGCAATCAGCCCCAGCATTTT. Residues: CASSQDGDSNQPQHF.

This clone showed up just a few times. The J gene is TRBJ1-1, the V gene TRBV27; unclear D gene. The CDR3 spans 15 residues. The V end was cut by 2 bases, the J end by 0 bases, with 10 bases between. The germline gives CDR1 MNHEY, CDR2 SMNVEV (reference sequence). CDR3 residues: CASSLSGRVNTEAFF. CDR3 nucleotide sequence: TGTGCCAGCAGTTTAAGTGGTCGGGTGAACACTGAAGCTTTCTTT.

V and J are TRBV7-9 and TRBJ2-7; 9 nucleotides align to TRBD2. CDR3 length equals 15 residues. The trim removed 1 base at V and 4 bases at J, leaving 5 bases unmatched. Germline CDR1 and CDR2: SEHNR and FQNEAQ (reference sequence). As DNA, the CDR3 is TGTGCCAGCAGCTTAGGTAGCGGGGGACATTACGAGCAGTACTTC. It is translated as CASSLGSGGHYEQYF.

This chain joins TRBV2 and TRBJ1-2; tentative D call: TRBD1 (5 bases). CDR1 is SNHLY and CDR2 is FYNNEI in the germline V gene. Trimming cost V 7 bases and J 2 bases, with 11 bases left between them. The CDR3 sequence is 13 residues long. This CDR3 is CASIEDRNYGYTF. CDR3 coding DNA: TGTGCCAGCATCGAAGACAGAAACTATGGCTACACCTTC.

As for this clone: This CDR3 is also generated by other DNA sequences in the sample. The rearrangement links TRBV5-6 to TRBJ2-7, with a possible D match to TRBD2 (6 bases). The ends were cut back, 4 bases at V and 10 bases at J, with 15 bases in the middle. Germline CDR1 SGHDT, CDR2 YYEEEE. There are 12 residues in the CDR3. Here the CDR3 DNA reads TGTGCCAGCAGCGCCTCTTGGCGGGAACAGTACTTC. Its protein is CASSASWREQYF.

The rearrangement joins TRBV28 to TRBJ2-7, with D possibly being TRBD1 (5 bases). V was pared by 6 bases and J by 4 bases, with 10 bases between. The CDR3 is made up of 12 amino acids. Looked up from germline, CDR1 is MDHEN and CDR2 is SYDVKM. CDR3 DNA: TGTGCCAGCAGCCCTGACAGATACGAGCAGTACTTC. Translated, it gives CASSPDRYEQYF.

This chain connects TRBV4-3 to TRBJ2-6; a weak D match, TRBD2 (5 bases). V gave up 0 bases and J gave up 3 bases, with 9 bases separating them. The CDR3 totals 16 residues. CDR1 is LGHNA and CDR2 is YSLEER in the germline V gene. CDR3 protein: CASSQDLGSGANVLTF. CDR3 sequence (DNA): TGCGCCAGCAGCCAAGATTTGGGGAGTGGGGCCAACGTCCTGACTTTC.

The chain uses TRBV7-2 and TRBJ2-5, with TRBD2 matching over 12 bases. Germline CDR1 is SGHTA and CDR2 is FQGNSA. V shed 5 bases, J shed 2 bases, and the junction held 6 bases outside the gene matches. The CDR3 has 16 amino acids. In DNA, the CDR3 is TGTGCCAGCAGCGTGTGGACTAGCGGGGCTCAAGAGACCCAGTACTTC. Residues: CASSVWTSGAQETQYF.

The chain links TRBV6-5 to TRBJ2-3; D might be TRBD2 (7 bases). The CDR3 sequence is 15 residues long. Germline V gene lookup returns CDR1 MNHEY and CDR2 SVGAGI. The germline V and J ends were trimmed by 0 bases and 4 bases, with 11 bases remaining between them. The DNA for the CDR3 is TGTGCCAGCAGTTACTCGTTGGGGGGGCCAGATACGCAGTATTTT. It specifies CASSYSLGGPDTQYF.

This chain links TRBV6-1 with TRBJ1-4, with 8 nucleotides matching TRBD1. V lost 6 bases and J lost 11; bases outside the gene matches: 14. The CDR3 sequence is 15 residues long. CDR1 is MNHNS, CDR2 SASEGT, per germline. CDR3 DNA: TGTGCCAGCAGCTTGGACAGGGAATTAGGTAGCAAACTGTTTTTT. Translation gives CASSLDRELGSKLFF.

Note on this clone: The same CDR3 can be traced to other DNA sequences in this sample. CDR3: CASSPGGGQGEKLFF. In DNA form, the CDR3 reads TGCGCCAGCAGCCCCGGGGGGGGACAGGGAGAAAAACTGTTTTTT. The chain is built from TRBV5-1 and TRBJ1-4, with 9 nucleotides matching TRBD1. Germline-derived CDR1 and CDR2 are SGHRS and YFSETQ. Trimming cost V 4 bases and J 8 bases; bases outside gene matches: 9. The CDR3 consists of 15 residues.

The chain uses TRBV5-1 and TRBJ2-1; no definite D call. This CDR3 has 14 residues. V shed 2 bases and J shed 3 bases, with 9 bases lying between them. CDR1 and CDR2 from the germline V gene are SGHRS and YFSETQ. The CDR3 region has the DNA TGCGCCAGCAGCTTCGGGTCCTTCTACAATGAGCAGTTCTTC. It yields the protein CASSFGSFYNEQFF.

The CDR3 DNA sequence: TGTGCCACCAGCAGGGCTGTGGACAGGACCTCCTACGAGCAGTACTTC. Amino acid sequence: CATSRAVDRTSYEQYF. V and J are TRBV15 and TRBJ2-7; TRBD1 aligns across 7 bases. The CDR3 length is 16 residues. The germline CDR1 and CDR2 sequences are LNHNV and YYDKDF (reference sequence). Unmatched junction bases numbered 8, after V lost 3 bases and J lost 0 bases.

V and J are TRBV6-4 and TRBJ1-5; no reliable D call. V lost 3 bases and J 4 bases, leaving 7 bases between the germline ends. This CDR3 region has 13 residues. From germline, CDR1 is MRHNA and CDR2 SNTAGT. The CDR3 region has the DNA TGTGCCAGCAGTGAAGAGAGGAATCAGCCCCAGCATTTT. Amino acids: CASSEERNQPQHF.

The CDR3 sequence is CASSLYDKSQPQHF. CDR3 in DNA: TGTGCCAGCAGCTTGTATGACAAATCCCAGCCCCAGCATTTT. The gene calls are TRBV7-9 and TRBJ1-5; the D is unclear. The CDR3 loop spans 14 amino acids. The germline V and J ends were trimmed by 3 bases and 7 bases, with 13 bases remaining between them. Germline values: CDR1 SEHNR, CDR2 FQNEAQ (reference sequence).

Written as DNA, the CDR3 is TGTGCCAGCAGCACAAGCAACCCACAGGGCTATGGCTACACCTTC. Its protein is CASSTSNPQGYGYTF. The rearrangement uses TRBV21-1 and TRBJ1-2; the D segment call TRBD1 is taken from the table without a DNA check. TRBV21-1 has pseudogene status. The CDR3 contains 15 residues.

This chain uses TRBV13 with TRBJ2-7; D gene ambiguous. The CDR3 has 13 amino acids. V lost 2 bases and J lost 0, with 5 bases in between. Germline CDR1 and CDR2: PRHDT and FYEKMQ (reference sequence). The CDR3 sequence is CASSLSISYEQYF. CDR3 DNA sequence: TGTGCCAGCAGCTTAAGCATCTCCTACGAGCAGTACTTC.

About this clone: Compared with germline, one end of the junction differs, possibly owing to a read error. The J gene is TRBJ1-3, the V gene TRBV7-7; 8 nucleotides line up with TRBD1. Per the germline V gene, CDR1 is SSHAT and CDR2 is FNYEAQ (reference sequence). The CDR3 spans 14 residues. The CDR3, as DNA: TGTGCTAGCAGCGAATGCTGGACAGGGATCACCATATATTTT. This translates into CASSECWTGITIYF.

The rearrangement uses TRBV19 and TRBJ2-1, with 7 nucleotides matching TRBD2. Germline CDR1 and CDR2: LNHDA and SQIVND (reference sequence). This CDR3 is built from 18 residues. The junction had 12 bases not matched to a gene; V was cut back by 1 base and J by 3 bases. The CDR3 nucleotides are TGTGCCAGTAGTATAGCCGTGGGGGGGTTAAAACACTACAATGAGCAGTTCTTC. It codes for CASSIAVGGLKHYNEQFF.

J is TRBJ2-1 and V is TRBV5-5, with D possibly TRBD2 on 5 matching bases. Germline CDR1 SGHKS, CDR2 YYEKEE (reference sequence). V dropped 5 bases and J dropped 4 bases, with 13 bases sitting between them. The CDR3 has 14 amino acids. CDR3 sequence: CASREAGSYNEQFF. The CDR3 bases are TGTGCCAGCAGGGAGGCCGGGTCATACAATGAGCAGTTCTTC.

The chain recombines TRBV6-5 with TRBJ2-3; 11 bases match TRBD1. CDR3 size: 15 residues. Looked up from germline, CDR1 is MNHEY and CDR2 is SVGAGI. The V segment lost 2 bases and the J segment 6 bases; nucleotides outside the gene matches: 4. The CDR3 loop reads CASSYRDRGFDTQYF. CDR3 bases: TGTGCCAGCAGTTACAGGGACAGGGGGTTCGATACGCAGTATTTT.

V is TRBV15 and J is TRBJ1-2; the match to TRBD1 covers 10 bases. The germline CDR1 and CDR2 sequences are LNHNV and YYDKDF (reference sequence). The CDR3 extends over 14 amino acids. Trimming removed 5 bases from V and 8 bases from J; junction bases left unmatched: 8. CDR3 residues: CATSSRDRGSGYTF. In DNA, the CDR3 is TGTGCCACCAGCTCCCGGGACAGGGGATCGGGCTACACCTTC. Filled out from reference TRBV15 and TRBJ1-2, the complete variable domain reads DAMVIQNPRYQVTQFGKPVTLSCSQTLNHNVMYWYQQKSSQAPKLLFHYYDKDFNNEADTPDNFQSRRPNTSFCFLDIRSPGLGDTAMYLCATSSRDRGSGYTFGSGTRLTVV.

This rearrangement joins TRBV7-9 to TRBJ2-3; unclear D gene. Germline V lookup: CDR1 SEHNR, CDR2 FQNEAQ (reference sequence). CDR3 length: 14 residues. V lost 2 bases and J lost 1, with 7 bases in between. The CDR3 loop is CASSLRRGTDTQYF. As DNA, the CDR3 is TGTGCCAGCAGCTTACGACGGGGCACAGATACGCAGTATTTT.

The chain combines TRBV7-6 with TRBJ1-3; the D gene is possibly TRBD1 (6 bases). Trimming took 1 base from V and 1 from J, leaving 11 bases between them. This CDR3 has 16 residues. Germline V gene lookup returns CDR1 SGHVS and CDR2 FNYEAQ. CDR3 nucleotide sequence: TGTGCCAGCAGCTTAGGGGGACATTCTTCTGGAAACACCATATATTTT. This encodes CASSLGGHSSGNTIYF.

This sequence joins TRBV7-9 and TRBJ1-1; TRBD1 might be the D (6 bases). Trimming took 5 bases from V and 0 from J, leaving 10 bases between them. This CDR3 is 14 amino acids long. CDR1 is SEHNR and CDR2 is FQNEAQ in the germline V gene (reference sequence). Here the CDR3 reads CASSHGQLNTEAFF. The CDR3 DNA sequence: TGTGCCAGCAGCCACGGACAGCTGAACACTGAAGCTTTCTTT.